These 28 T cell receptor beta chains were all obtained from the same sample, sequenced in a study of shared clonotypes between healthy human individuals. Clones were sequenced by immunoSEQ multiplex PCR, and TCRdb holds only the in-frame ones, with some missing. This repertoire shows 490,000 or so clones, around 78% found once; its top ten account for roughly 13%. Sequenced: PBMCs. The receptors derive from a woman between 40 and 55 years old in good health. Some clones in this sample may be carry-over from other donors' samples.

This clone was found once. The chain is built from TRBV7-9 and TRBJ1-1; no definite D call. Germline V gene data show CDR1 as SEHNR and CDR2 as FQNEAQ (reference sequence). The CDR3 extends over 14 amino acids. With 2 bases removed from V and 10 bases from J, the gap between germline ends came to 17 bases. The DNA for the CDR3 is TGTGCCAGCAGCTTATATGCCGGCCGCTTAGGAGCTTTCTTT. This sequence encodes CASSLYAGRLGAFF.

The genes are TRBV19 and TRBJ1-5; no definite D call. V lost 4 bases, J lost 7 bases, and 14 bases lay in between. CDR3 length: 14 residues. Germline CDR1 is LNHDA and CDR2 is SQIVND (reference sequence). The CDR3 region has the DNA TGTGCCAGTAGTAATCCGGCGGTGATACAGCCCCAGCATTTT. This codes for CASSNPAVIQPQHF. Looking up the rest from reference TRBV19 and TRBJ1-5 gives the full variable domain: DGGITQSPKYLFRKEGQNVTLSCEQNLNHDAMYWYRQDPGQGLRLIYYSQIVNDFQKGDIAEGYSVSREKKESFPLTVTSAQKNPTAFYLCASSNPAVIQPQHFGDGTRLSIL.

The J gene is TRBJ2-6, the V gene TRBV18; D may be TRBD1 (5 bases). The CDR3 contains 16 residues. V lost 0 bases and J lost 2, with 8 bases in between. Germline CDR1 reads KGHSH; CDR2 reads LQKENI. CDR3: CASSPPSRAGANVLTF. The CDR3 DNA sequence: TGTGCCAGCTCACCACCGAGCAGGGCTGGGGCCAACGTCCTGACTTTC. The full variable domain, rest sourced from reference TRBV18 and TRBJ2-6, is NAGVMQNPRHLVRRRGQEARLRCSPMKGHSHVYWYRQLPEEGLKFMVYLQKENIIDESGMPKERFSAEFPKEGPSILRIQQVVRGDSAAYFCASSPPSRAGANVLTFGAGSRLTVL.

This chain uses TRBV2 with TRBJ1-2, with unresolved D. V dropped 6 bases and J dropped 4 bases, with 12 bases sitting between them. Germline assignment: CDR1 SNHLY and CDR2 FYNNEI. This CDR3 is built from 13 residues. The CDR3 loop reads CASRILNSYGYTF. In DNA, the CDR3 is TGTGCCAGCAGGATATTAAACAGCTATGGCTACACCTTC.

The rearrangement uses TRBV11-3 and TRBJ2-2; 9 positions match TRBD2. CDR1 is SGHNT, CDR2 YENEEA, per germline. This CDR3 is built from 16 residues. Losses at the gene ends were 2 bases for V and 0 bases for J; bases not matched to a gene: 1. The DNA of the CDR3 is TGTGCCAGCAGCTTACTAGCGGGAACGAACACCGGGGAGCTGTTTTTT. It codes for CASSLLAGTNTGELFF.

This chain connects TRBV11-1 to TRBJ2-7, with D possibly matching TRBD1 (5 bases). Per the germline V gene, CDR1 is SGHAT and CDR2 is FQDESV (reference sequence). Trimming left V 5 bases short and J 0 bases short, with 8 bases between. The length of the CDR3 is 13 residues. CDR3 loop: CASSTDSSYEQYF. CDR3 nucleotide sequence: TGTGCCAGCAGCACCGACAGCTCCTACGAGCAGTACTTC.

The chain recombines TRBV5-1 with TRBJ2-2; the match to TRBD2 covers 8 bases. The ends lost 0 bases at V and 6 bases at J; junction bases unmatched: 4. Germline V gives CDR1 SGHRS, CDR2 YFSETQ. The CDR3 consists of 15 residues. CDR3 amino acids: CASSLEVGGAGELFF. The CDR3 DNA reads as TGCGCCAGCAGCTTGGAGGTCGGGGGGGCCGGGGAGCTGTTTTTT.

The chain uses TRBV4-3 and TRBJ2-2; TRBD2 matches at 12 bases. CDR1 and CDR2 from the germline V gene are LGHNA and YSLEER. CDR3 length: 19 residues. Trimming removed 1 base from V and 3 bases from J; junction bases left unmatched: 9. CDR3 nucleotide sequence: TGCGCCAGCAGCCAAGCAGCTAGCGGGAGGGGCGGGGACACCGGGGAGCTGTTTTTT. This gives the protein CASSQAASGRGGDTGELFF.

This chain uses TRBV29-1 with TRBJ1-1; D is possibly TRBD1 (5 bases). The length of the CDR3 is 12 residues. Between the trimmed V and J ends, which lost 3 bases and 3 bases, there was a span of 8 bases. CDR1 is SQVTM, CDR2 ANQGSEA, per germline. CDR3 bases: TGCAGCGTTGAGGGGGGATACACTGAAGCTTTCTTT. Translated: CSVEGGYTEAFF.

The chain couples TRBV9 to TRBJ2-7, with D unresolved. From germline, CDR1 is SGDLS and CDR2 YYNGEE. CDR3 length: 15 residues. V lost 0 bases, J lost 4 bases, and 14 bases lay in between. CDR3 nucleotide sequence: TGTGCCAGCAGCGTAGATGACGGATTACCTTACGAGCAGTACTTC. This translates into CASSVDDGLPYEQYF.

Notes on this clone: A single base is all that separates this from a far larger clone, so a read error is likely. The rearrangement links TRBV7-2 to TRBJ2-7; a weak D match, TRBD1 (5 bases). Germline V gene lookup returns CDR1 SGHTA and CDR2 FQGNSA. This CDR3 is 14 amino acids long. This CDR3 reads CASSFFDRSYKQYF. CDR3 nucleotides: TGTGCCAGCAGTTTCTTTGACAGATCCTACAAGCAGTACTTC.

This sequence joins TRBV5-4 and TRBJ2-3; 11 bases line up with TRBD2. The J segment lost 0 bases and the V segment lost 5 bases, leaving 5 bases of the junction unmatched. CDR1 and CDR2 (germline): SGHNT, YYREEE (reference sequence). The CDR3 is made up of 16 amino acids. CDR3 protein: CASRILAGGSTDTQYF. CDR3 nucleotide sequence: TGTGCCAGCAGAATATTAGCGGGAGGGAGCACAGATACGCAGTATTTT.

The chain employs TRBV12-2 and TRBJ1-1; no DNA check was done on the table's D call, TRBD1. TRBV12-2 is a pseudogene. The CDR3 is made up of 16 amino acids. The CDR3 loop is CASRLNPQGGNTEAFF. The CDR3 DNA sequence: TGTGCAAGTCGCTTAAATCCCCAAGGGGGGAACACTGAAGCTTTCTTT.

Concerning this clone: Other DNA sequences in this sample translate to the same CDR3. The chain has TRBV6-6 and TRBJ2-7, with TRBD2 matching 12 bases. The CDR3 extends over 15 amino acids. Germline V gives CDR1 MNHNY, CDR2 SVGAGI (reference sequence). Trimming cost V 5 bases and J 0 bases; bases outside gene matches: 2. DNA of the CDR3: TGTGCCAGCAGTACGACTAGCGGGAGCTCCTACGAGCAGTACTTC. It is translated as CASSTTSGSSYEQYF.

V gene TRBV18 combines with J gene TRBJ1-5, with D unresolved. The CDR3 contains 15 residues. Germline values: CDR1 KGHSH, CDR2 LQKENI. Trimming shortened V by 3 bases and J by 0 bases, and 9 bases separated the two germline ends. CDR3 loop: CASSPGAYSNQPQHF. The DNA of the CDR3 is TGTGCCAGCTCACCGGGAGCATATAGCAATCAGCCCCAGCATTTT.

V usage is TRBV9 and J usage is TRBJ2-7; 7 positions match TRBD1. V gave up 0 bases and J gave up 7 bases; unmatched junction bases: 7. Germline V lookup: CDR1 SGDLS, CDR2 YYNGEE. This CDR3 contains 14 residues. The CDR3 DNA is TGTGCCAGCAGCGTAGGTTGGCTGGGACAGGAGCAGTACTTC. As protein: CASSVGWLGQEQYF. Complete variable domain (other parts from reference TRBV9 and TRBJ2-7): DSGVTQTPKHLITATGQRVTLRCSPRSGDLSVYWYQQSLDQGLQFLIQYYNGEERAKGNILERFSAQQFPDLHSELNLSSLELGDSALYFCASSVGWLGQEQYFGPGTRLTVT.

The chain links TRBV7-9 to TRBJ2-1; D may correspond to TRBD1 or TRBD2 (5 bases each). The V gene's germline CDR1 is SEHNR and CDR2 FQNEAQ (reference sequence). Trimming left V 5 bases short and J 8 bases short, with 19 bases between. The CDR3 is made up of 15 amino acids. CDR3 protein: CASSVSGSQGDEQFF. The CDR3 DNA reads TGTGCCAGCAGCGTAAGCGGTTCCCAGGGCGATGAGCAGTTCTTC.

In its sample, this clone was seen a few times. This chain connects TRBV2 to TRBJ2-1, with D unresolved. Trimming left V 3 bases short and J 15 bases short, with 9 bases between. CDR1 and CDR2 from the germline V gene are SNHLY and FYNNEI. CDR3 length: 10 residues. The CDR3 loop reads CASSELSRFF. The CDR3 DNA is TGTGCCAGCAGTGAGTTGTCACGGTTCTTC.

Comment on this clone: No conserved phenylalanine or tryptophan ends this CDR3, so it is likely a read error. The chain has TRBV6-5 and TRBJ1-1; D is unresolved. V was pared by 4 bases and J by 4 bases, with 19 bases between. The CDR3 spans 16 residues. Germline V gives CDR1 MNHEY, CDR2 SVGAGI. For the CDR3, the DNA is TGTGCCAGCAGTTCTACAAAATACGGCGGCGGCACTGAAGCTTTCCTT. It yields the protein CASSSTKYGGGTEAFL.

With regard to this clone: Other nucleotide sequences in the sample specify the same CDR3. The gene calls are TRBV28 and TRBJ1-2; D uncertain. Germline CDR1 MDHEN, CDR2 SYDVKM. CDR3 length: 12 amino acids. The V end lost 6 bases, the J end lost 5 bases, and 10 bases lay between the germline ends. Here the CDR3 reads CASSPPGYGYTF. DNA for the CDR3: TGTGCCAGCAGCCCCCCAGGTTATGGCTACACCTTC.

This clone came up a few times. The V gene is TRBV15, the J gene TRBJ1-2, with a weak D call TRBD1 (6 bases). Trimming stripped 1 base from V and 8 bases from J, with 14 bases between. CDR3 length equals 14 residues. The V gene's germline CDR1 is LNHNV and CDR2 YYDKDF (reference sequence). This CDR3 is CATSRVMGARGYTF. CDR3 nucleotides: TGTGCCACCAGCAGAGTAATGGGGGCGCGAGGCTACACCTTC.

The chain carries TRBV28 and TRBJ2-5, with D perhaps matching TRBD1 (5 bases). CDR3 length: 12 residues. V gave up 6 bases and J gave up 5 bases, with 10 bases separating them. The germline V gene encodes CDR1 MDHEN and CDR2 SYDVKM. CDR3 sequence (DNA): TGTGCCAGCAGGGACATGGGGGAGACCCAGTACTTC. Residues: CASRDMGETQYF.

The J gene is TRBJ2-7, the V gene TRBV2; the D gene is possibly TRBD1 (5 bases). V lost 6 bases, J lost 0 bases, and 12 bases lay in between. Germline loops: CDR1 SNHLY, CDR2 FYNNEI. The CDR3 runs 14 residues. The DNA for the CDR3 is TGTGCCAGCAGGCCAGACAGTACCTCCTACGAGCAGTACTTC. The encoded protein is CASRPDSTSYEQYF.

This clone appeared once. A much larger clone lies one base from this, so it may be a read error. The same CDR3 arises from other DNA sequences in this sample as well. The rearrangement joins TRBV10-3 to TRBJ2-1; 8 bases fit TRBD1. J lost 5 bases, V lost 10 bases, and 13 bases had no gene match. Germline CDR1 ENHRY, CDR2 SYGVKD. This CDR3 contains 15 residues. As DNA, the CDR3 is TGTGCCAATTCCAAAACGGGACAGGAGGACAATGAGCAGTTCTTC. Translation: CANSKTGQEDNEQFF.

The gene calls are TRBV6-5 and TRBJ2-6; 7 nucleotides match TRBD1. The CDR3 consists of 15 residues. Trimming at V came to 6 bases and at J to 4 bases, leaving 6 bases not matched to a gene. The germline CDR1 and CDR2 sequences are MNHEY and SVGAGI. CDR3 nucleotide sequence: TGTGCCAGCAGAGAAACAGGGGTCGGGGCCAACGTCCTGACTTTC. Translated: CASRETGVGANVLTF.

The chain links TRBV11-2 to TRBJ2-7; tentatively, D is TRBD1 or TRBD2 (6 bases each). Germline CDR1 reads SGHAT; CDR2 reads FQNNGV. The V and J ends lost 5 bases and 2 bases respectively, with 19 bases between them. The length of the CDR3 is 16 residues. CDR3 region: CASSPRGNRDTYEQYF. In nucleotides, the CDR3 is TGTGCCAGCAGCCCCCGCGGGAACAGGGATACCTACGAGCAGTACTTC.

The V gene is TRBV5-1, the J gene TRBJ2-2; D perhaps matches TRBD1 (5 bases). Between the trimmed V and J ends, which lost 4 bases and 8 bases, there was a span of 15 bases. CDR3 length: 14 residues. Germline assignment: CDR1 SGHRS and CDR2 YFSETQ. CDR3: CASSLVTVVGELFF. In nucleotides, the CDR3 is TGCGCCAGCAGCCTCGTGACAGTTGTAGGGGAGCTGTTTTTT.

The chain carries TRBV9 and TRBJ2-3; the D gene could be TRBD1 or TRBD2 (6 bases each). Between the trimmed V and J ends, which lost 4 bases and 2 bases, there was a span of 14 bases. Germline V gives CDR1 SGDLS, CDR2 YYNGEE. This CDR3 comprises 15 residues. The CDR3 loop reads CASSNGGGYTDTQYF. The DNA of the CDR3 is TGTGCCAGCAGCAACGGGGGCGGATACACAGATACGCAGTATTTT.